The clone carrying this T cell receptor beta chain was detected only a few times. Its target is unknown. These data come from a study of blood T cells in healthy people across ages. Healthy Caucasian individuals from Russia aged about 6 to 100 were enrolled as donors. For the second PCR, which ran for roughly 6 to 12 cycles, a sample-barcoded 5' primer and a J-beta primer mix were used. TCRdb passed the 5' RACE reads through MiXCR, listing each CDR3 protein once. The sample yields about 1.4 million distinct CDR3 sequences, almost 60% seen once. Findings of the study overall: TCR beta diversity per million T cells fell roughly linearly with age. It was not possible, with unsorted PBMCs, to conclusively compare naive and antigen-experienced cells.

Looked up from germline, CDR1 is DFQATT and CDR2 is SNEGSKA (reference sequence). The CDR3 runs 13 residues. This TCR was recovered from a man between 18 and 29 years old in good health. V is TRBV20-1 and J is TRBJ2-5, with D tentatively TRBD1 or TRBD2 (5 bases each). TRBJ2-7 explains the end of the DNA better; the J call may be wrong. The material sequenced was blood. The CDR3 DNA follows: TGCAGTGCTAGGGGGACGGTAGCCTACGAGCAGTACTTC. Residues: CSARGTVAYEQYF.